This TCR beta chain was identified during a study of blood T cell repertoires in COVID-19. Study information: The origin of the acute and convalescent COVID-19 samples was the United States, Italy and Spain.

Clones were read by immunoSEQ multiplex PCR, and TCRdb kept only the in-frame ones, dropping some. The sample shows roughly 300,000 clones, around 90% of them seen only once. Individuals aged 18 to 89 years were recruited from 24 US areas. The V segment lost 5 bases and the J segment 2 bases; nucleotides outside the gene matches: 3. The CDR3 sequence is 13 residues long. Germline V CDR1 and CDR2: MNHEY, SMNVEV (reference sequence). This TCR derives from a woman between 40 and 50 years old with acute COVID-19. Sequencing used PBMCs or T cells enriched from blood (not recorded which). The V gene is TRBV27, the J gene TRBJ2-7; TRBD1 aligns across 7 bases. The CDR3 region is CASSRDRTYEQYF. The CDR3 DNA reads TGTGCCAGCAGTCGGGACAGAACCTACGAGCAGTACTTC.